A single sample is the source of the 10 T cell receptor beta chains below, sequenced in a study of blood T cell repertoires in COVID-19. Sequencing used immunoSEQ multiplex PCR; TCRdb keeps in-frame clones, though not all of them. Seen here are 250,000 to 300,000 clones, about nine tenths observed once, and the top ten hold about 2.3%. Sequences were obtained from PBMCs or T cells enriched from blood (not recorded which). These receptor sequences come from a woman between 40 and 50 years old with acute COVID-19.

The CDR3 is CASSAQGPNPKIYGYTF. In nucleotides, the CDR3 is TGTGCCAGCAGTGCACAGGGGCCGAACCCAAAAATCTATGGCTACACCTTC. V gene TRBV27 combines with J gene TRBJ1-2; 7 nucleotides match TRBD1. Germline-derived CDR1 and CDR2 are MNHEY and SMNVEV (reference sequence). The CDR3 runs to 17 residues. J was trimmed by 4 bases and V by 5 bases; bases with no gene match: 16.

This rearrangement joins TRBV5-1 to TRBJ2-3, with D possibly being TRBD2 (5 bases). Trimming pared 1 base from V and 5 bases from J, leaving 17 bases between. CDR1 and CDR2 (germline): SGHRS, YFSETQ. The length of the CDR3 is 16 residues. The CDR3: CASSLSPDWGRDTQYF. The CDR3 nucleotides are TGCGCCAGCAGCTTGTCTCCGGACTGGGGAAGAGATACGCAGTATTTT.

This chain connects TRBV6-5 to TRBJ2-7, with a possible D match to TRBD1 (6 bases). CDR1 and CDR2 (germline): MNHEY, SVGAGI. The CDR3 loop spans 15 amino acids. Between the trimmed V and J ends, which lost 5 bases and 0 bases, there was a span of 14 bases. CDR3 nucleotide sequence: TGTGCCAGCAGTCCTAAGGGGGTCAGCTCCTACGAGCAGTACTTC. It is translated as CASSPKGVSSYEQYF.

This sequence joins TRBV6-5 and TRBJ1-2; D is possibly TRBD1 (6 bases). CDR1 and CDR2 from the germline V gene are MNHEY and SVGAGI. Trimming left V 7 bases short and J 2 bases short, with 14 bases between. This CDR3 region has 14 residues. The chain's CDR3 is CASTEQGFNYGYTF. In DNA form, the CDR3 reads TGTGCCAGCACCGAACAGGGATTCAACTATGGCTACACCTTC.

Note on this clone: Other DNA variants within this sample encode the same CDR3. CDR3 sequence reads: CASSSSYEQYF. The CDR3 DNA sequence: TGTGCCAGCAGTTCCAGCTACGAGCAGTACTTC. The genes are TRBV28 and TRBJ2-7; D remains unclear. V shed 4 bases and J shed 3 bases, with 4 bases lying between them. CDR1 and CDR2 (germline): MDHEN, SYDVKM. The CDR3 sequence is 11 residues long.

The chain carries TRBV5-1 and TRBJ2-5; TRBD1 matches at 8 bases. Germline V gene data show CDR1 as SGHRS and CDR2 as YFSETQ. J gave up 5 bases and V 4 bases, and 7 bases lay outside the gene matches. This CDR3 is built from 14 residues. CDR3 DNA: TGCGCCAGCAGCACGGGACAGGTTGCGGAGACCCAGTACTTC. As protein: CASSTGQVAETQYF.

The chain links TRBV28 to TRBJ2-3, with D possibly being TRBD2 (5 bases). The V end lost 3 bases, the J end lost 1 base, and 5 bases lay between the germline ends. The length of the CDR3 is 13 residues. The germline CDR1 and CDR2 sequences are MDHEN and SYDVKM. The CDR3 bases are TGTGCCAGCAGTTTGCGGGGCACAGATACGCAGTATTTT. Translated, it gives CASSLRGTDTQYF. Full variable domain (remainder filled in from reference TRBV28 and TRBJ2-3): DVKVTQSSRYLVKRTGEKVFLECVQDMDHENMFWYRQDPGLGLRLIYFSYDVKMKEKGDIPEGYSVSREKKERFSLILESASTNQTSMYLCASSLRGTDTQYFGPGTRLTVL.

This chain connects TRBV24-1 to TRBJ1-4; D is undetermined. The CDR3 consists of 14 residues. V was clipped by 6 bases and J by 3 bases, with 10 bases between them. CDR1 and CDR2 (germline): KGHDR, SFDVKD. CDR3 bases: TGTGCCACCAGTAACTCCGGGGCTAATGAAAAACTGTTTTTT. Translated: CATSNSGANEKLFF.

V and J are TRBV5-1 and TRBJ2-5; D not certain. This CDR3 comprises 14 residues. CDR1 and CDR2 (germline): SGHRS, YFSETQ. V was trimmed by 1 base and J by 1 base, leaving 8 bases between them. CDR3 protein: CASSLPRAQETQYF. The CDR3 bases are TGCGCCAGCAGCTTGCCGAGAGCCCAAGAGACCCAGTACTTC. Drawing the rest from reference TRBV5-1 and TRBJ2-5, the complete variable domain is KAGVTQTPRYLIKTRGQQVTLSCSPISGHRSVSWYQQTPGQGLQFLFEYFSETQRNKGNFPGRFSGRQFSNSRSEMNVSTLELGDSALYLCASSLPRAQETQYFGPGTRLLVL.

The CDR3 loop is CASSLLWRQGNEQYF. For the CDR3, the DNA is TGTGCCAGCAGTTTATTGTGGCGGCAGGGAAACGAGCAGTACTTC. V is TRBV28 and J is TRBJ2-7; a possible D gene is TRBD1 (5 bases). Trimming took 1 base from V and 5 from J, leaving 15 bases between them. The CDR3 consists of 15 residues. Germline V gives CDR1 MDHEN, CDR2 SYDVKM.